Listed below are T cell receptor beta chains from one sample, sequenced in a study of blood T cell repertoires in COVID-19. Produced via immunoSEQ multiplex PCR; TCRdb's table is partial and in-frame only. The table records about 12,000 clones, 85% to 90% of them present only once. Sequenced input: peripheral blood. These receptors all stem from an older woman with active COVID-19. Each CDR3 is given with its conserved first and last residue. Fields, in order: clone size, J gene, V gene, D gene, CDR3 protein, CDR3 DNA. D genes are given only for firm matches. Only some rows state a clone size, as once, few, many or a class for expanded clones.

NA	TRBJ2-1	TRBV3-1/TRBV3-2	NA	CASSQDLGSSSYNEQFF	TGTGCCAGCAGCCAAGATCTTGGGAGCAGCTCCTACAATGAGCAGTTCTTC
NA	TRBJ2-3	TRBV7-2	NA	CASSLMEDTDTQYF	TGTGCCAGCAGCCTAATGGAGGACACAGATACGCAGTATTTT
NA	TRBJ2-1	TRBV11-3	TRBD2	CASSLGLAGTRQFF	TGTGCCAGCAGCTTAGGACTAGCGGGAACTAGGCAGTTCTTC
NA	TRBJ2-5	TRBV12-2	NA	CASRYRTSFSKGETQYF	TGTGCAAGTCGCTACCGGACTAGCTTCTCAAAGGGGGAGACCCAGTACTTC
once	TRBJ2-5	TRBV7-6	NA	CASSLGSGFETQYF	TGTGCCAGCAGCTTAGGGTCAGGGTTTGAGACCCAGTACTTC
NA	TRBJ2-5	TRBV30	TRBD1	CAWGGQGLGETQYF	TGTGCCTGGGGGGGACAGGGATTAGGAGAGACCCAGTACTTC
once	TRBJ2-7	TRBV6-5	TRBD1	CASSSGMGQGYEQYF	TGTGCCAGCAGTTCCGGGATGGGACAGGGCTACGAGCAGTACTTC
NA	TRBJ1-2	TRBV2	TRBD1	CASRWDSYGYTF	TGTGCCAGCAGGTGGGACAGCTATGGCTACACCTTC
NA	TRBJ1-2	TRBV10-1	NA	CASSEGGNYGYTF	TGCGCCAGCAGTGAGGGAGGCAACTATGGCTACACCTTC
NA	TRBJ1-3	TRBV5-1	NA	CASSPTTTGNTIYF	TGCGCCAGCAGCCCCACGACAACTGGAAACACCATATATTTT
NA	TRBJ2-3	TRBV4-2	TRBD1	CASSQDRGPKDTQYF	TGTGCCAGCAGCCAAGATAGGGGGCCCAAAGATACGCAGTATTTT
NA	TRBJ1-1	TRBV18	NA	CASSPGQDTEAFF	TGTGCCAGCTCACCGGGCCAAGACACTGAAGCTTTCTTT
NA	TRBJ2-5	TRBV2	TRBD2	CASSPGLAGAGETQYF	TGTGCCAGCAGTCCTGGACTAGCGGGGGCGGGGGAGACCCAGTACTTC
NA	TRBJ2-5	TRBV27	TRBD1	CASSSSTGVGETQYF	TGTGCCAGCAGTTCCTCGACAGGGGTGGGAGAGACCCAGTACTTC
NA	TRBJ2-7	TRBV11-2	NA	CASSQSYEQYF	TGTGCCAGCAGCCAATCCTACGAGCAGTACTTC
NA	TRBJ2-2	TRBV19	NA	CASSPDFGRSRTGELFF	TGTGCCAGTAGTCCGGACTTTGGCCGATCGAGGACCGGGGAGCTGTTTTTT
NA	TRBJ1-6	TRBV4-2	NA	CASSQATGYGSPLHF	TGTGCCAGCAGCCAAGCTACAGGGTACGGGTCACCCCTCCACTTT
NA	TRBJ1-4	TRBV30	NA	CAWTTSWEKLFF	TGTGCCTGGACCACGAGTTGGGAAAAACTGTTTTTT
NA	TRBJ1-4	TRBV30	NA	CAWRETEKLFF	TGTGCCTGGAGGGAGACGGAAAAACTGTTTTTT
once	TRBJ1-5	TRBV4-1	NA	CASSPGDHRNQPQHF	TGCGCCAGCAGCCCGGGGGACCACCGCAATCAGCCCCAGCATTTT
once	TRBJ2-1	TRBV5-1	TRBD2	CASSISTSGSSNEQFF	TGCGCCAGCAGCATTTCGACTAGCGGGAGTTCGAATGAGCAGTTCTTC
NA	TRBJ1-4	TRBV25-1	NA	CASSEYGGAANEKLFF	TGTGCCAGCAGTGAATATGGAGGGGCAGCTAATGAAAAACTGTTTTTT
NA	TRBJ1-1	TRBV19	TRBD1	CASSTRTGNTEAFF	TGTGCCAGTAGTACTAGGACAGGGAACACTGAAGCTTTCTTT
NA	TRBJ2-7	TRBV4-1	TRBD2	CASSQVVVAGVFYEQYF	TGCGCCAGCAGCCAAGTAGTAGTCGCGGGAGTCTTCTACGAGCAGTACTTC
few	TRBJ1-3	TRBV3-1/TRBV3-2	NA	CASSSPGTSGNTIYF	TGTGCCAGCAGCTCACCCGGGACATCTGGAAACACCATATATTTT